These T cell receptor beta chains were read from a single sample in a study of cytomegalovirus exposure and HLA in healthy donors. The table came from immunoSEQ multiplex PCR; TCRdb's copy has only in-frame clones and leaves some out. The repertoire has 150,000 to 200,000 clones, about 80% of them found once; the top ten carry 2% to 2.5%. Material for sequencing was PBMCs. The receptors here all came from a woman aged 25 to 45 in good health and CMV-seropositive. The CDR3 runs from the conserved cysteine through the conserved F or W. A D gene is named only where the DNA matches it firmly. Clone size is given for some rows only: seen once, a few or many times, or a class if the clone is expanded.

DNA	CDR3	size	V	J	D
TGCGCCAGCAGCTTGGGGACAGGGGGCCTGTTCACTGAAGCTTTCTTT	CASSLGTGGLFTEAFF	NA	TRBV5-1	TRBJ1-1	TRBD1
TGTGCCAGCAGCTCCGGGGACAGCCCAAAAGAGACCCAGTACTTC	CASSSGDSPKETQYF	once	TRBV7-2	TRBJ2-5	TRBD1
TGTGCCAGCTATTTTGGCGCCGCGGGCACTGAAGCTTTCTTT	CASYFGAAGTEAFF	NA	TRBV5-6	TRBJ1-1	NA
TGTGCCAGCCACGGAGTCGGGTCACCCCTCCACTTT	CASHGVGSPLHF	NA	TRBV5-4	TRBJ1-6	NA
TGTGCCAGCAGCTCCGACGGGGTTGTTGCTGAAGCTTTCTTT	CASSSDGVVAEAFF	NA	TRBV7-6	TRBJ1-1	NA
TGCGCCAGCAGCCAAGATACTTCGACAGGGTATCAGCCCCAGCATTTT	CASSQDTSTGYQPQHF	NA	TRBV4-3	TRBJ1-5	TRBD1
TGTGCCAGTAGTACCTGGACTAGGGTGACTCCCTCCGGGGAGCTGTTTTTT	CASSTWTRVTPSGELFF	NA	TRBV19	TRBJ2-2	TRBD2
TGTGCCAGCAGCAGGGGTGGTACTGAAGCTTTCTTT	CASSRGGTEAFF	NA	TRBV2	TRBJ1-1	NA
TGTGCCAGCAGTTACCGAGACAGGGGTACCAACGTCCTGACTTTC	CASSYRDRGTNVLTF	NA	TRBV6-5	TRBJ2-6	TRBD1
TGTGCCAGCAGTGAAATAGGTAGCGGGGGGACCGGGGAGCTGTTTTTT	CASSEIGSGGTGELFF	NA	TRBV2	TRBJ2-2	TRBD2
TGTGCCAGCAGCAAACAGGGGCCGCTCACTGAAGCTTTCTTT	CASSKQGPLTEAFF	NA	TRBV6-6	TRBJ1-1	TRBD1
TGTGCCGTTAAGCTCGACTATAATTCACCCCTCCACTTT	CAVKLDYNSPLHF	NA	TRBV6-5	TRBJ1-6	NA
TGTGCCAGCAGCTTGCTCACAGCTCTCCATAATTCACCCCTCCACTTT	CASSLLTALHNSPLHF	NA	TRBV5-6	TRBJ1-6	NA
TGTGCCAGCAGTTCAAACAGGGGTTTGGGAAACACCATATATTTT	CASSSNRGLGNTIYF	NA	TRBV6-5	TRBJ1-3	TRBD1
TGTGCCAGCAGTGGGAGCCCTCTCTTGGGGTCACCCCTCCACTTT	CASSGSPLLGSPLHF	NA	TRBV5-8	TRBJ1-6	NA
TGTGCCAGCACCCCGGTTGTTAGCACAGATACGCAGTATTTT	CASTPVVSTDTQYF	NA	TRBV7-2	TRBJ2-3	NA
TGCGCCAGTAGACTCACCTACAATGAGCAGTTCTTC	CASRLTYNEQFF	NA	TRBV5-1	TRBJ2-1	NA
TGTGCCAGTAGTATAGATCTTCCCCATACGCAGTATTTT	CASSIDLPHTQYF	NA	TRBV19	TRBJ2-3	NA
TGTGCCAGCAGGAGCCAGGGGCGCTTCCACGAGCAGTACTTC	CASRSQGRFHEQYF	NA	TRBV5-5	TRBJ2-7	NA
TGTGCCAGCAGTTTAGTCGGGTTCGGCTATGGCTACACCTTC	CASSLVGFGYGYTF	NA	TRBV28	TRBJ1-2	NA
TGTGCCAGCTCCCGTCCGACAGGGGGTTCCTACGAGCAGTACTTC	CASSRPTGGSYEQYF	NA	TRBV6-1	TRBJ2-7	TRBD1
TGTGCCAGCAGGGACAGACAGGCTGGAGAGACCCAGTACTTC	CASRDRQAGETQYF	NA	TRBV11-2	TRBJ2-5	NA
TGTGCCTGGGACAGGGGGGAAACAATAAACAATGAGCAGTTCTTC	CAWDRGETINNEQFF	NA	TRBV30	TRBJ2-1	TRBD1
TGTGCCAGCAGCTCCCGGGGGGATACGCAGTATTTT	CASSSRGDTQYF	NA	TRBV7-2	TRBJ2-3	NA
TGCGCCAGCAGCCCTCTGACAAACACCGGGGAGCTGTTTTTT	CASSPLTNTGELFF	NA	TRBV5-1	TRBJ2-2	NA
TGTGCCAGCAGCTTAGTGGCAGGGGGCGAGTCTGAAGCTTTCTTT	CASSLVAGGESEAFF	NA	TRBV7-9	TRBJ1-1	TRBD1
TGCGCCAGCACAGTTGGACAGGCTCCGACCTACGAGCAGTACTTC	CASTVGQAPTYEQYF	NA	TRBV10-2	TRBJ2-7	TRBD1
TGTTCCAGCAGCTCCGACCCGGGGTTTGAAGCTTTCTTT	CSSSSDPGFEAFF	once	TRBV7-9	TRBJ1-1	NA
TGTGCCAGCAGTTACTCGGTTGGAAGGAGAGGCACTGAAGCTTTCTTT	CASSYSVGRRGTEAFF	NA	TRBV6-6	TRBJ1-1	NA
TGCGCCAGCAGCCAGGGACAGGCGAACTATGGCTACACCTTC	CASSQGQANYGYTF	NA	TRBV4-3	TRBJ1-2	TRBD1
TGTGCCAGCAGTCGACTAGCGGCCAGCACAGATACGCAGTATTTT	CASSRLAASTDTQYF	NA	TRBV6-5	TRBJ2-3	TRBD2
TGCGCCAGCAGCCAAGAATGGCCGAACAACTATGGCTACACCTTC	CASSQEWPNNYGYTF	few	TRBV4-3	TRBJ1-2	NA
TGTGCCAGCAGCCCCTTCCGGGGTTCCTACAATGAGCAGTTCTTC	CASSPFRGSYNEQFF	NA	TRBV9	TRBJ2-1	NA
TGTGCCAGCAGTTACTCGACTACTAACTATGGCTACACCTTC	CASSYSTTNYGYTF	NA	TRBV6-5	TRBJ1-2	NA
TGTGCCATCAGTGAAACAGGGGGCCAGGGCTATGGCTACACCTTC	CAISETGGQGYGYTF	NA	TRBV10-3	TRBJ1-2	TRBD1
TGTGCCTGGGGAGCCGGGACAGGTGCTGAAAAACTGTTTTTT	CAWGAGTGAEKLFF	NA	TRBV30	TRBJ1-4	TRBD1
TGTGCCAGCAGTGCCCTCTATGGCTACACCTTC	CASSALYGYTF	NA	TRBV6-1	TRBJ1-2	NA
TGCGCCAGCAGCAGCATACCGGGACAGGGGTTCTACGAGCAGTACTTC	CASSSIPGQGFYEQYF	NA	TRBV5-1	TRBJ2-7	TRBD1
TGTGCCAGCAGTTCCTGGGGACAGGAACCCTACGAGCAGTACTTC	CASSSWGQEPYEQYF	NA	TRBV27	TRBJ2-7	TRBD1
TGTGCCAGCAGTGAGAAGCGGTACCAAGAGACCCAGTACTTC	CASSEKRYQETQYF	NA	TRBV2	TRBJ2-5	NA
TGTGCCAGCAGTTACGGAGTCGCCGGGGAGCTGTTTTTT	CASSYGVAGELFF	NA	TRBV6-5	TRBJ2-2	NA
TGTGCCAGCAGTCCGACTAGCGTGCCAGATACGCAGTATTTT	CASSPTSVPDTQYF	NA	TRBV27	TRBJ2-3	TRBD2
TGCGCCAGCAGCTGGGGGGACCTTAACTATGGCTACACCTTC	CASSWGDLNYGYTF	NA	TRBV5-1	TRBJ1-2	NA